This TCR beta chain comes out of a study of long-term antiretroviral therapy in people with HIV. Germline loops: CDR1 MNHNY, CDR2 SVGAGI (reference sequence). This CDR3 region has 14 residues. J gave up 5 bases and V 4 bases, and 2 bases lay outside the gene matches. Runs used v3.0 of the immunoSEQ assay and were done at survey level. Clones were sequenced by immunoSEQ multiplex PCR, and TCRdb holds only the in-frame ones, with some missing. Of tens of thousands of clones in the sample, 80% to 95% were seen once. Everyone in the study who had HIV was treated in the United States. The input for sequencing was unsorted PBMCs, taken about 5.3 years after starting antiretroviral therapy. The TCR originated in a woman between 35 and 50 years old with HIV. The V call is TRBV6-6, the J call TRBJ2-5, with 12 bases fitting TRBD2. The CDR3 DNA sequence: TGTGCCAGCAGTTTCCTAGCGGGGGGGGAGACCCAGTACTTC. The encoded protein is CASSFLAGGETQYF.